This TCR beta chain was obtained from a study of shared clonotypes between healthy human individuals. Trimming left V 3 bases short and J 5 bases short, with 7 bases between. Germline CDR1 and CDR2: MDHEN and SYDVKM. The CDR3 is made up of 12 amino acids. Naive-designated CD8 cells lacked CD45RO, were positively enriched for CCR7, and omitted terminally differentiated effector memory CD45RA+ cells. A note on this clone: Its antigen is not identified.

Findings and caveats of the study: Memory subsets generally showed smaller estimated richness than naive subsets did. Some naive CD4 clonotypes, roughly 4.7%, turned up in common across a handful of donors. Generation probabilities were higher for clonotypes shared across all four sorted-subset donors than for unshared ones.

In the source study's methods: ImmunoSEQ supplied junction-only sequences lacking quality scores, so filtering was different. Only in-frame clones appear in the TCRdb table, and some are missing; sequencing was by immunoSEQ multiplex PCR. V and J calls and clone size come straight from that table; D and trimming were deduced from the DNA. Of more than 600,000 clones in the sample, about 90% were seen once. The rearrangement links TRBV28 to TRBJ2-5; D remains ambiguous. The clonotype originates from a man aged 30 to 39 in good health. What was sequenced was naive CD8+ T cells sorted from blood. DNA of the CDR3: TGTGCCAGCAGTTTTCAGAAGGAGACCCAGTACTTC. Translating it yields CASSFQKETQYF. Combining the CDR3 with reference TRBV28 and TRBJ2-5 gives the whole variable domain DVKVTQSSRYLVKRTGEKVFLECVQDMDHENMFWYRQDPGLGLRLIYFSYDVKMKEKGDIPEGYSVSREKKERFSLILESASTNQTSMYLCASSFQKETQYFGPGTRLLVL.